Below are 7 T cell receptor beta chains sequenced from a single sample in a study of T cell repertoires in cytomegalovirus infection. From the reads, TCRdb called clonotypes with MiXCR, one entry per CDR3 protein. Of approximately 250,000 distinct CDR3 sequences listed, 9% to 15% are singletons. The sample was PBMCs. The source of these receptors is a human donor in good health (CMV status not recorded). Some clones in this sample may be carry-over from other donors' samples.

Here the CDR3 reads CASSLGSGRGYNEQFF. Written as DNA, the CDR3 is TGTGCCAGCAGCTTAGGAAGCGGGAGGGGATACAATGAGCAGTTCTTC. The chain couples TRBV7-3 to TRBJ2-1; 10 nucleotides align to TRBD2. The length of the CDR3 is 16 residues. CDR1 is SGHTA and CDR2 is FQGTGA in the germline V gene. V trimming: 2 bases; J trimming: 4 bases; junction bases outside the gene matches: 5.

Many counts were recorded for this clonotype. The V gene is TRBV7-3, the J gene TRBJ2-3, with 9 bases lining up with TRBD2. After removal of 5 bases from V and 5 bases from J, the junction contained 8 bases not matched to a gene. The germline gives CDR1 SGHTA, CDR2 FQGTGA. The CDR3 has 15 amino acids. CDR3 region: CASSLWASGKDTQYF. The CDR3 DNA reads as TGTGCCAGCAGCCTTTGGGCTAGCGGGAAAGATACGCAGTATTTT.

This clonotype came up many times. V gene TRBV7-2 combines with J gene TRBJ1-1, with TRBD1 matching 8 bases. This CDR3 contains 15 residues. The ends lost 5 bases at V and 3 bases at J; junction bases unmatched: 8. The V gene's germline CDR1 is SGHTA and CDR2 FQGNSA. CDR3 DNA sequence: TGTGCCAGCAGCCATCTCCGACAGGGGCACACTGAAGCTTTCTTT. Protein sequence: CASSHLRQGHTEAFF.

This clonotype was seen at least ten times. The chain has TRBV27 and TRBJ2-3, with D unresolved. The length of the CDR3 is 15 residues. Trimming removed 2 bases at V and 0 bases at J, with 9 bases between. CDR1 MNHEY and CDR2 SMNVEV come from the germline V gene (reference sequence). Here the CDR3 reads CASSLNRPSTDTQYF. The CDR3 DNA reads TGTGCCAGCAGTTTAAATCGACCTAGCACAGATACGCAGTATTTT.

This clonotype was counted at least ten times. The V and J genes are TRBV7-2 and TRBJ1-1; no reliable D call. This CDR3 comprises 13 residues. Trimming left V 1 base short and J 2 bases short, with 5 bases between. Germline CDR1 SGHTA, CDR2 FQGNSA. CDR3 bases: TGTGCCAGCAGCTTAGTCACTAACACTGAAGCTTTCTTT. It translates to CASSLVTNTEAFF.

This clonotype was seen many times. CDR3 coding DNA: TGTGCCACCCTTGAGGGGGGAGAAAACATTCAGTACTTC. It codes for CATLEGGENIQYF. This chain connects TRBV28 to TRBJ2-4, with D possibly called TRBD1 or TRBD2 (6 bases each). Germline V gene lookup returns CDR1 MDHEN and CDR2 SYDVKM. CDR3 size: 13 residues. V was trimmed by 10 bases and J by 5 bases, leaving 15 bases between them.

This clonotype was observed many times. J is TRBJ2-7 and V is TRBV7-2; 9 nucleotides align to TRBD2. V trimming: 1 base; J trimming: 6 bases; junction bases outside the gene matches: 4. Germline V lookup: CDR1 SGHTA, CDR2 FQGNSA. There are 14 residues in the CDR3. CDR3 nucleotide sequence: TGTGCCAGCAGCTTAGGGCGGGGGGGCCGCGAGCAGTACTTC. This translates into CASSLGRGGREQYF.